Below, 13 T cell receptor beta chains from the same sample are listed, as sequenced in a study of shared clonotypes between healthy human individuals. Some clones are missing from TCRdb's copy, which holds only in-frame ones; the method was immunoSEQ multiplex PCR. Among about 730,000 clones listed, 72% were seen once. The source material was memory CD4+ T cells sorted from blood. The sample's subset: CD45RA-negative fraction. The source of these receptors is a woman aged 25 to 45 in good health.

V usage is TRBV28 and J usage is TRBJ2-5; 10 bases are shared with TRBD2. Unmatched junction bases numbered 11, after V lost 5 bases and J lost 5 bases. CDR1 MDHEN and CDR2 SYDVKM come from the germline V gene. This CDR3 region has 16 residues. CDR3 amino acids: CASSDPRLAGGETQYF. The CDR3 DNA sequence: TGTGCCAGCAGTGACCCTAGACTAGCGGGCGGGGAGACCCAGTACTTC. Combining the CDR3 with reference TRBV28 and TRBJ2-5 gives the whole variable domain DVKVTQSSRYLVKRTGEKVFLECVQDMDHENMFWYRQDPGLGLRLIYFSYDVKMKEKGDIPEGYSVSREKKERFSLILESASTNQTSMYLCASSDPRLAGGETQYFGPGTRLLVL.

The chain carries TRBV10-3 and TRBJ2-7; D call uncertain. Germline CDR1 reads ENHRY; CDR2 reads SYGVKD. The V end lost 2 bases, the J end lost 3 bases, and 8 bases lay between the germline ends. CDR3 length: 13 residues. In nucleotides, the CDR3 is TGTGCCATCAGTGAGAGGGCTGACTACGAGCAGTACTTC. It yields the protein CAISERADYEQYF.

In this sample, this clone turned up a few times. V and J are TRBV27 and TRBJ1-5; 8 nucleotides align to TRBD1. CDR1 is MNHEY, CDR2 SMNVEV, per germline (reference sequence). This CDR3 spans 16 amino acids. The ends lost 4 bases at V and 7 bases at J; junction bases unmatched: 12. Here the CDR3 reads CASSYTYTGGTQPQHF. Here the CDR3 DNA reads TGTGCCAGCAGTTACACTTACACAGGGGGGACCCAGCCCCAGCATTTT.

The chain joins TRBV14 to TRBJ2-7; 16 bases map to TRBD2. The CDR3 length is 18 residues. Losses at the gene ends were 4 bases for V and 1 base for J; bases not matched to a gene: 7. From germline, CDR1 is SGHDN and CDR2 FVKESK. The chain's CDR3 is CASSPGLAGGPESYEQYF. The CDR3 DNA reads as TGTGCCAGCAGCCCGGGACTAGCGGGAGGGCCAGAGTCCTACGAGCAGTACTTC.

With respect to this clone: The sample carries other DNA sequences with the same CDR3. V usage is TRBV2 and J usage is TRBJ1-4; 9 bases agree with TRBD1. Germline loops: CDR1 SNHLY, CDR2 FYNNEI. The length of the CDR3 is 14 residues. Trimming removed 6 bases from V and 8 bases from J; junction bases left unmatched: 7. Written as DNA, the CDR3 is TGTGCCAGCAGCTTACAGGGGGCAAACGAAAAACTGTTTTTT. Its translation: CASSLQGANEKLFF.

The rearrangement joins TRBV30 to TRBJ1-1; D ambiguous. CDR3 length: 19 amino acids. The V and J ends lost 2 bases and 0 bases respectively, with 25 bases between them. Germline assignment: CDR1 GTSNPN and CDR2 SVGIG (reference sequence). CDR3 region: CAWSKSEVLSPDLNTEAFF. DNA for the CDR3: TGTGCCTGGAGTAAGTCCGAGGTGTTAAGTCCCGACCTGAACACTGAAGCTTTCTTT.

The chain employs TRBV19 and TRBJ1-1; possible D gene TRBD1, 5 bases. Trimming left V 9 bases short and J 4 bases short, with 9 bases between. CDR1 and CDR2 from the germline V gene are LNHDA and SQIVND (reference sequence). The CDR3 totals 11 residues. CDR3 coding DNA: TGTGCCAGCAGGGCCATCACTGAAGCTTTCTTT. It specifies CASRAITEAFF.

The chain carries TRBV21-1 and TRBJ2-5; the DNA was not used to check the table's D call, TRBD1. TRBV21-1 is a pseudogene segment. This CDR3 is 16 amino acids long. CDR3 bases: TGTGCCAGCAGCAAAGGAGACAGGGAGTACCAAGAGACCCAGTACTTC. It translates to CASSKGDREYQETQYF.

This chain connects TRBV18 to TRBJ1-1; D is unclear. The V end lost 6 bases, the J end lost 0 bases, and 14 bases lay between the germline ends. The CDR3 is 15 residues long. Germline V gene sequence: CDR1 KGHSH, CDR2 LQKENI. CDR3 DNA: TGTGCCAGCTCCCCGCCTCTAGGATTGAACACTGAAGCTTTCTTT. Protein sequence: CASSPPLGLNTEAFF.

This rearrangement joins TRBV27 to TRBJ2-1; D ambiguous. V was pared by 5 bases and J by 0 bases, with 11 bases between. The germline V gene has CDR1 MNHEY and CDR2 SMNVEV (reference sequence). The CDR3 is 15 residues long. The CDR3 DNA follows: TGTGCCAGCAGTCCAGCGAGGAGCTCCTACAATGAGCAGTTCTTC. It codes for CASSPARSSYNEQFF.

The chain links TRBV18 to TRBJ2-1; TRBD2 aligns across 14 bases. Germline V CDR1 and CDR2: KGHSH, LQKENI. This CDR3 has 17 amino acids. The junction had 7 bases not matched to a gene; V was cut back by 6 bases and J by 3 bases. CDR3 amino acids: CASSPGLAGVSYNEQFF. As DNA, the CDR3 is TGTGCCAGCTCTCCGGGACTAGCGGGAGTAAGCTACAATGAGCAGTTCTTC.

The chain has TRBV7-8 and TRBJ2-7; maybe TRBD1 (6 bases). The germline V gene encodes CDR1 SGHVS and CDR2 FQNEAQ. V was pared by 5 bases and J by 5 bases, with 16 bases between. CDR3 length: 14 residues. The CDR3 DNA is TGTGCCAGCAGCCAAACAGGGAGAAGGAACGAGCAGTACTTC. This translates into CASSQTGRRNEQYF.

V gene TRBV4-2 combines with J gene TRBJ2-3, with D maybe TRBD1 (6 bases). Germline V gene sequence: CDR1 LGHNA, CDR2 YNFKEQ. The length of the CDR3 is 17 residues. The V end lost 1 base, the J end lost 2 bases, and 16 bases lay between the germline ends. CDR3 nucleotide sequence: TGTGCCAGCAGCCAAGTGGTCGGGGCAGGGGACACAGATACGCAGTATTTT. This encodes CASSQVVGAGDTDTQYF.